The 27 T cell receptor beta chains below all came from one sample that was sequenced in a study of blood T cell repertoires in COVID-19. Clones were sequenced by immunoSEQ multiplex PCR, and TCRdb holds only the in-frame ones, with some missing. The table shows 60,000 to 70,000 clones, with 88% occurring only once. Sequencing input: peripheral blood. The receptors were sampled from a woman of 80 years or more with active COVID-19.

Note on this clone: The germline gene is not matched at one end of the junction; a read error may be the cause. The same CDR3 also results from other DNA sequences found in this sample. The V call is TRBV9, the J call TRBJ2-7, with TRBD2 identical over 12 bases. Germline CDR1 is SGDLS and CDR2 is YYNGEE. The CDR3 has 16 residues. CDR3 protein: CASSVEASGGVGEQYF. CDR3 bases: TGTGCTAGCAGCGTAGAGGCTAGCGGGGGGGTTGGCGAGCAGTACTTC.

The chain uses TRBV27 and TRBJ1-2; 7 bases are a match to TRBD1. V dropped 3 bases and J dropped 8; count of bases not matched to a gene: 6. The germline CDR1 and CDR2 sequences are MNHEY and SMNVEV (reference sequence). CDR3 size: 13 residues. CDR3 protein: CASSLGQSWGYTF. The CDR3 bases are TGTGCCAGCAGTTTGGGACAGTCTTGGGGCTACACCTTC.

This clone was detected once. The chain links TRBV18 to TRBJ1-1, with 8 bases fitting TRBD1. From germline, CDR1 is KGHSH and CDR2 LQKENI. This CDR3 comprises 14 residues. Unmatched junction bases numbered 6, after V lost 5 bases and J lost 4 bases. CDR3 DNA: TGTGCCAGCTCATCTAACAGGGGGAGCACTGAAGCTTTCTTT. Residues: CASSSNRGSTEAFF.

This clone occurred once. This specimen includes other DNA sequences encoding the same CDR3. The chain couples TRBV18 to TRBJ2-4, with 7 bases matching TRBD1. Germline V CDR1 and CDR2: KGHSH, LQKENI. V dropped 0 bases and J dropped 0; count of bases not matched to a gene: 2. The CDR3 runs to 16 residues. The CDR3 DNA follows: TGTGCCAGCTCACCACCGGGACAGTTAGCCAAAAACATTCAGTACTTC. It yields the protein CASSPPGQLAKNIQYF.

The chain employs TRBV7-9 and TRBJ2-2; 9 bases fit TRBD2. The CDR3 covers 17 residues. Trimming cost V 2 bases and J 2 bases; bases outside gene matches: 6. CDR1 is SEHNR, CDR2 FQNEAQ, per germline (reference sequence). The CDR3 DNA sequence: TGTGCCAGCAGCTTAAGTGCGGGACTAGCCAACACCGGGGAGCTGTTTTTT. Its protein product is CASSLSAGLANTGELFF.

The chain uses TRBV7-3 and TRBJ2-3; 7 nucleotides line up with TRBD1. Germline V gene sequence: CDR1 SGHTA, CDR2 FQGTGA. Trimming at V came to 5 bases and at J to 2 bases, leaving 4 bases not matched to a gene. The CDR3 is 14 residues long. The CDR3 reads CASSVDRATDTQYF. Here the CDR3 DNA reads TGTGCCAGCAGCGTAGACAGGGCCACAGATACGCAGTATTTT.

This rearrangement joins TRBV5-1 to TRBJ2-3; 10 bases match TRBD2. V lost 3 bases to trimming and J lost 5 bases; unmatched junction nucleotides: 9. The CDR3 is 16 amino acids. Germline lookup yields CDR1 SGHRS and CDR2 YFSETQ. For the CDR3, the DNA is TGCGCCAGCAGCTCGGGGCCGGGACTAGCGCAAGATACGCAGTATTTT. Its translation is CASSSGPGLAQDTQYF.

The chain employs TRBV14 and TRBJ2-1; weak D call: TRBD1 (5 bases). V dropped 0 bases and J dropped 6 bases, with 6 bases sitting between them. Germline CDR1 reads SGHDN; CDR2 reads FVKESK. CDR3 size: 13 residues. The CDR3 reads CASSQDRGNEQFF. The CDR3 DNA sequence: TGTGCCAGCAGCCAAGATAGGGGCAATGAGCAGTTCTTC.

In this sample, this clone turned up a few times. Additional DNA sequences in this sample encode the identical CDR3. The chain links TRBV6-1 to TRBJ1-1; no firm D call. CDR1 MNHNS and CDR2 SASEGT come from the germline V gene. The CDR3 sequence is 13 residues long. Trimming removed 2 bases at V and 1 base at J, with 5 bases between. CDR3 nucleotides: TGTGCCAGCAGTGAAACCGGGAACACTGAAGCTTTCTTT. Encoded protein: CASSETGNTEAFF.

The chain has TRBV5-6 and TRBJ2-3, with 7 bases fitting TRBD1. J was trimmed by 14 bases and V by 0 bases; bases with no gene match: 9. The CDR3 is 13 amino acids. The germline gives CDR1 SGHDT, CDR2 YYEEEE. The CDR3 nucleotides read TGTGCCAGCAGCTTGGAACAGGGGCGCCTTACGTATTTT. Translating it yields CASSLEQGRLTYF.

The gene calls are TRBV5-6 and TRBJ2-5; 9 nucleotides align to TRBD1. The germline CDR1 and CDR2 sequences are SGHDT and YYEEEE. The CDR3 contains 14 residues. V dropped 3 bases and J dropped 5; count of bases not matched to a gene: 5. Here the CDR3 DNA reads TGTGCCAGCAGCTCCGGGACAGGGATTGAGACCCAGTACTTC. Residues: CASSSGTGIETQYF. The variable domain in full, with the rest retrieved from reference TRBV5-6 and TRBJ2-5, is DAGVTQSPTHLIKTRGQQVTLRCSPKSGHDTVSWYQQALGQGPQFIFQYYEEEERQRGNFPDRFSGHQFPNYSSELNVNALLLGDSALYLCASSSGTGIETQYFGPGTRLLVL.

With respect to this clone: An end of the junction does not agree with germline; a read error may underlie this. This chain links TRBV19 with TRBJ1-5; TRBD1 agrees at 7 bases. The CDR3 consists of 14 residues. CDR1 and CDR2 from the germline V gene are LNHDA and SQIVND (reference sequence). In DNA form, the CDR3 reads TGTGCCAGTAGTATAAGGGACAGCACTCAGCCCCAGCATTTT. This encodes CASSIRDSTQPQHF.

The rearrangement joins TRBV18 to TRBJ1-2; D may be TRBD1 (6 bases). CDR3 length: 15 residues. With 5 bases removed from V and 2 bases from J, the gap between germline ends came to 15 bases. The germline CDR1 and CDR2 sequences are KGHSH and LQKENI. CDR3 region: CASSEGGALNYGYTF. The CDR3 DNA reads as TGTGCCAGCTCAGAAGGGGGGGCGCTGAACTATGGCTACACCTTC.

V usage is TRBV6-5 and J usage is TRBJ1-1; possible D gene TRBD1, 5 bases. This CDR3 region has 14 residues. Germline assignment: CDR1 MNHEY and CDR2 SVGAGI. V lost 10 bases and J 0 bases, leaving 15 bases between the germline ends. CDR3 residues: CATQRNRLNTEAFF. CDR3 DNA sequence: TGTGCCACACAAAGGAACAGGCTGAACACTGAAGCTTTCTTT.

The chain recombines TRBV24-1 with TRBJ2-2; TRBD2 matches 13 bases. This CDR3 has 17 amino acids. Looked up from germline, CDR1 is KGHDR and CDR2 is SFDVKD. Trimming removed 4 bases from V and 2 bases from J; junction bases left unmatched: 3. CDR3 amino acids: CATSEWTSGGNTGELFF. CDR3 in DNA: TGTGCCACCAGTGAGTGGACTAGCGGGGGTAACACCGGGGAGCTGTTTTTT.

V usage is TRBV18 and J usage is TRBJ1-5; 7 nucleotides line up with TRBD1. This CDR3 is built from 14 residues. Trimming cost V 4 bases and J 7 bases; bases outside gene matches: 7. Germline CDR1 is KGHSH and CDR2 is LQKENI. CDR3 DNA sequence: TGTGCCAGCTCACAGACAGGGCAACGCCAGCCCCAGCATTTT. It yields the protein CASSQTGQRQPQHF.

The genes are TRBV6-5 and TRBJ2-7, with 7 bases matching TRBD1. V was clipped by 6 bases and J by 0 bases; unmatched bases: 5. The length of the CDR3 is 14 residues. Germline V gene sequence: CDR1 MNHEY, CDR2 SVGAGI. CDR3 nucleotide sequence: TGTGCCAGCAGGGACAGGAGATTCTCCTACGAGCAGTACTTC. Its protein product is CASRDRRFSYEQYF.

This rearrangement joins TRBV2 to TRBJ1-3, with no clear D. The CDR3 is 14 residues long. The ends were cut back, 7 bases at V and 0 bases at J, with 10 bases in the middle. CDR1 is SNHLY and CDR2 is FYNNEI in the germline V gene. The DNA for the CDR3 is TGTGCCAGCAATACCGGGGTCTCTGGAAACACCATATATTTT. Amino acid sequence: CASNTGVSGNTIYF.

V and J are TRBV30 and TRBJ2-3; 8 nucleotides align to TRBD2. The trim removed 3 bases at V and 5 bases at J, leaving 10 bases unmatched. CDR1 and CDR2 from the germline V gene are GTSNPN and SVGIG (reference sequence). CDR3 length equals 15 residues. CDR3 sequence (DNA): TGTGCCTGGAGCGGTTCTGGGACTAGAGTAGATACGCAGTATTTT. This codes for CAWSGSGTRVDTQYF.

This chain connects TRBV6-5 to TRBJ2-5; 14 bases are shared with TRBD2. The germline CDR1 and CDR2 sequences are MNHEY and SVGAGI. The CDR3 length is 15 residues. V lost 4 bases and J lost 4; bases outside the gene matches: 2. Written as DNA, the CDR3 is TGTGCCAGCAGTTGGACTAGCGGGGGGTTAGAGACCCAGTACTTC. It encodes CASSWTSGGLETQYF.

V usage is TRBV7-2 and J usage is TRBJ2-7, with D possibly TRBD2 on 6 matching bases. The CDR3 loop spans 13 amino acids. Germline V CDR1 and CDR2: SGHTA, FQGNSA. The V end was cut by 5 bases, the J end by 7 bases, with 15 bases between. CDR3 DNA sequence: TGTGCCAGCAGCCCGGGGGACCTAAGGGAGCAGTACTTC. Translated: CASSPGDLREQYF.

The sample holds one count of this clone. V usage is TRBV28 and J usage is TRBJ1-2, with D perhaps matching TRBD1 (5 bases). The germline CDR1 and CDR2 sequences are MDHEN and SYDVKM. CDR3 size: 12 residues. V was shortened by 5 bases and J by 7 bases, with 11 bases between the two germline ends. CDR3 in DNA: TGTGCCAGCAGTCCCCAGGGACTTGGCTACACCTTC. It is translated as CASSPQGLGYTF.

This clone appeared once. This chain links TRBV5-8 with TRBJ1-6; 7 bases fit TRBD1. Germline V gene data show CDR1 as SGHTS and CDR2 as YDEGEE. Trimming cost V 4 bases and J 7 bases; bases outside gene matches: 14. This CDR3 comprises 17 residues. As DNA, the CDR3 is TGTGCCAGCAGCCCGTTCCGGACAGGCGATACAAATTCACCCCTCCACTTT. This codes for CASSPFRTGDTNSPLHF.

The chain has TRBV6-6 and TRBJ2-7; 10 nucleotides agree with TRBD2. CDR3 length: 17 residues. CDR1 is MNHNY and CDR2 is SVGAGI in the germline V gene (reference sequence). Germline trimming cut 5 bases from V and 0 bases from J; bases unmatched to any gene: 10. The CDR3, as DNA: TGTGCCAGCAGTCGAAACCGTCTAGCGGGGGTCTCCTACGAGCAGTACTTC. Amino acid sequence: CASSRNRLAGVSYEQYF.

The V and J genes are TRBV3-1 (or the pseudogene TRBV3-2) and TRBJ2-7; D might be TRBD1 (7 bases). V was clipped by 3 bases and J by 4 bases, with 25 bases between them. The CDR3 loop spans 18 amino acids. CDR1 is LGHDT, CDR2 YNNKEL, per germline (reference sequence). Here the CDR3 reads CASSHEGGTVLRAYEQYF. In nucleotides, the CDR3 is TGTGCCAGCAGCCACGAGGGCGGGACAGTTCTCAGAGCTTACGAGCAGTACTTC.

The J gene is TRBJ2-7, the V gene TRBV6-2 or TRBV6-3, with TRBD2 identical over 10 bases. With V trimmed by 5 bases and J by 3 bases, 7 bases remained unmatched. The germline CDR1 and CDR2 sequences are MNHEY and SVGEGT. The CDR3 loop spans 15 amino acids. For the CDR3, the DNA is TGTGCCAGCAGTCGAACTAGCGGGGCATTCTACGAGCAGTACTTC. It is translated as CASSRTSGAFYEQYF.

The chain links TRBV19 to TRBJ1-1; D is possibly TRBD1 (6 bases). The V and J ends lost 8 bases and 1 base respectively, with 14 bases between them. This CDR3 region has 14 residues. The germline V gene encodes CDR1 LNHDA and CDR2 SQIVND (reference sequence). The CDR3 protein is CASGNRDGNTEAFF. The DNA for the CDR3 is TGTGCCAGTGGGAACAGGGATGGGAACACTGAAGCTTTCTTT.